Given below is one T cell receptor beta chain in context. The antigen is undetermined. Samples of blood were obtained at baseline, on cycle 4 day 1, and on cycle 7 day 1. Assay: immunoSEQ multiplex PCR; the TCRdb copy retains only in-frame clones and omits some. The sample yields about 46,000 clones, around 91% seen once. The germline V gene has CDR1 SEHNR and CDR2 FQNEAQ (reference sequence). The germline V and J ends were trimmed by 5 bases and 2 bases, with 13 bases remaining between them. The CDR3 covers 14 residues. The sample is drawn from a study of OX40 agonist ivuxolimab in advanced cancers. Study conclusions and caveats: The mean number of expanded clones was higher in CD8+ T cells than in CD4+.

This chain connects TRBV7-9 to TRBJ2-7; D unresolved. The clonotype originates from an adult with an advanced solid tumor such as melanoma, head and neck, liver or kidney cancer. Sequences were derived from CD4+ or CD8+ T cells sorted from blood, sampled in a trial of the OX40 agonist ivuxolimab. CDR3 bases: TGTGCCAGCAGCCCCCTGGCAAGTCCCTACGAGCAGTACTTC. Protein sequence: CASSPLASPYEQYF. Full variable domain (remainder filled in from reference TRBV7-9 and TRBJ2-7): DTGVSQNPRHKITKRGQNVTFRCDPISEHNRLYWYRQTLGQGPEFLTYFQNEAQLEKSRLLSDRFSAERPKGSFSTLEIQRTEQGDSAMYLCASSPLASPYEQYFGPGTRLTVT.